Listed below are T cell receptor beta chains from one sample, sequenced in a study of shared clonotypes between healthy human individuals. The protocol was immunoSEQ multiplex PCR, while the TCRdb copy is restricted to in-frame clones and leaves out a portion. The sample lists approximately 650,000 clones, nearly 97% occurring once. Sequencing input: naive CD8+ T cells sorted from blood. The source of these receptors is a woman under 40 in good health. Each CDR3 is given with its conserved first and last residue. The D gene is left open where the match is weak. The size of a clone is reported for some rows only, either as once, few or many, or as a class for expanded clones.

- 15 TRBJ2-3 - TRBV13 TGTGCCAGCAGCTTGGGGACAACCCGCACAGATACGCAGTATTTT CASSLGTTRTDTQYF
- 19 TRBJ2-3 TRBD2 TRBV28 TGTGCCAGCAGTTTATGGGGACTAGCGGGAGACGTAGGGACAGATACGCAGTATTTT CASSLWGLAGDVGTDTQYF
few 11 TRBJ1-5 - TRBV28 TGTGCCAGCAGCATGAATCAGCCCCAGCATTTT CASSMNQPQHF
- 15 TRBJ2-1 TRBD2 TRBV11-2 TGTGCCAGCAGCTTCGGGGGACTAGCGGCCGTAGAGCAGTTCTTC CASSFGGLAAVEQFF
- 14 TRBJ2-1 TRBD2 TRBV4-1 TGCGCCAGCAGCCACGTAGGCGGGGGTGTAGAGCAGTTCTTC CASSHVGGGVEQFF
- 12 TRBJ1-2 - TRBV5-6 TGTGCCAGCAGCTGGAACAGTGGTAGCTACACCTTC CASSWNSGSYTF
- 10 TRBJ1-1 - TRBV30 TGTGCCTGGAGTGAAGGGGCAGCTTTCTTT CAWSEGAAFF
- 14 TRBJ2-7 TRBD1 TRBV19 TGTGCCAGTAGCACCGGGACAGGGCTTTACGAGCAGTACTTC CASSTGTGLYEQYF
- 15 TRBJ1-1 TRBD1 TRBV19 TGTGCCAGTACACCGGGACAGGGTCCGGACACTGAAGCTTTCTTT CASTPGQGPDTEAFF
- 12 TRBJ2-1 - TRBV28 TGTGCCAGCAATGGTTGGACGAATGAGCAGTTCTTC CASNGWTNEQFF
- 15 TRBJ2-7 TRBD2 TRBV5-1 TGCGCCAGCAGCTTGGTGGGGGGAGGGCCGGAGGAGCAGTACTTC CASSLVGGGPEEQYF
- 17 TRBJ2-1 - TRBV9 TGTGCCAGCAGCGAACGACTTACTCAAGGCTCCTACAATGAGCAGTTCTTC CASSERLTQGSYNEQFF
- 11 TRBJ2-3 - TRBV21-1 TGTGCCAGCATCGCTCCAGATACGCAGTATTTT CASIAPDTQYF
- 14 TRBJ2-7 TRBD2 TRBV7-2 TGTGCCAGCAGCCACCTCGGACTAGTCTACGAGCAGTACTTC CASSHLGLVYEQYF
- 15 TRBJ2-3 - TRBV2 TGTGCCAGCAGTGGGCCGACGCCACCCACAGATACGCAGTATTTT CASSGPTPPTDTQYF
- 15 TRBJ1-4 - TRBV7-9 TGTGCCAGCTACCCCCCCCGAGCGACTAATGAAAAACTGTTTTTT CASYPPRATNEKLFF
- 11 TRBJ1-2 - TRBV6-1 TGTGCCAGCGGAGGGACGGGTGGCTACACCTTC CASGGTGGYTF
- 13 TRBJ2-5 - TRBV19 TGTGCCAGTAGAAGGGACTACCAAGAGACCCAGTACTTC CASRRDYQETQYF